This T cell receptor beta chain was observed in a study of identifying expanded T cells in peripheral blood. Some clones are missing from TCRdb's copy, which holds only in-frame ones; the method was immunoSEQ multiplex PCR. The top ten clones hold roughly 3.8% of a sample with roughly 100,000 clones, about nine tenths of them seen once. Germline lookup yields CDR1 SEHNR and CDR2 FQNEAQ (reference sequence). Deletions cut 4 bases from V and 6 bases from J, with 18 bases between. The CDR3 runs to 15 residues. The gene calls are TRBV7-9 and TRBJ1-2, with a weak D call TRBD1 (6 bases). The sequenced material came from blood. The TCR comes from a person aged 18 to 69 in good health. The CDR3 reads CASSSSILNRDGYTF. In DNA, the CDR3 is TGTGCCAGCAGCTCCTCAATACTTAACAGGGATGGCTACACCTTC.